The TCR beta chain described here comes from a study of CD8 T cells in ankylosing spondylitis (TCRdb year 2017). Notes on the research overall: The study set out to find disease-linked TCR variants by profiling T cell receptor beta repertoires in ankylosing spondylitis patients and healthy donors. The full study cohort comprised 25 ankylosing spondylitis patients and over a hundred healthy donors. Peripheral blood was sampled, and synovial fluid was additionally collected from ankylosing spondylitis patients.

CDR1 MGHRA and CDR2 YSYEKL are derived from the germline V gene. From the cysteine through the phenylalanine, the CDR3 covers 15 amino acids. The CDR3 DNA has 45 bases and is translated from base 1. The trim is 1 base for V and 2 bases for J, with a gap of 11 bases between the germline ends. A few counts support this clonotype. No antigen is known for it. Base qualities are not at hand, and no much larger clone is one base apart. Paper-wide results and their limitations: The disease-linked clones had a CD8+ phenotype and were found at relatively low frequencies in peripheral blood. Significant enrichment of the disease-linked clones was reported in matched synovial fluid samples from ankylosing spondylitis patients. Some motif variants were previously reported in synovial fluid and blood of reactive arthritis patients, suggesting common disease-initiation mechanisms. A TCR beta motif of 7 or 8 highly homologous amino acid variants appeared characteristic of blood from ankylosing spondylitis patients.

Sequencer: Illumina HiSeq 2500. TCR beta libraries were prepared by quantitative 5'-RACE with molecular barcodes. As for the authors' bioinformatics: Disease-linked TCR variants were identified with a new computational method built on a probabilistic model of VDJ rearrangement. TCRdb trimmed public reads at Q25 via fastp, called clones via MiXCR and kept in-frame beta chains. Rows are unified per CDR3 protein, each entry keeping the most common DNA and genes. TCRdb, rather than the study authors, made the V and J calls. For this sample there are roughly 160,000 distinct CDR3 sequences; around 8.9% appear just once. The ten top clones hold approximately 15% of the sample.

This TCR derives from a female donor with ankylosing spondylitis or in good health (not recorded which). This chain is built from TRBV4-1 and TRBJ1-1; TRBD1 is perhaps the D gene, given 6 matching bases. The sequenced sample consisted of blood, either unsorted or a sorted T cell fraction (not recorded which). This receptor carries the CDR3 CASSQAGGTNTEAFF. The DNA reads as follows: TGCGCCAGCAGCCAAGCCGGAGGGACAAACACTGAAGCTTTCTTT.